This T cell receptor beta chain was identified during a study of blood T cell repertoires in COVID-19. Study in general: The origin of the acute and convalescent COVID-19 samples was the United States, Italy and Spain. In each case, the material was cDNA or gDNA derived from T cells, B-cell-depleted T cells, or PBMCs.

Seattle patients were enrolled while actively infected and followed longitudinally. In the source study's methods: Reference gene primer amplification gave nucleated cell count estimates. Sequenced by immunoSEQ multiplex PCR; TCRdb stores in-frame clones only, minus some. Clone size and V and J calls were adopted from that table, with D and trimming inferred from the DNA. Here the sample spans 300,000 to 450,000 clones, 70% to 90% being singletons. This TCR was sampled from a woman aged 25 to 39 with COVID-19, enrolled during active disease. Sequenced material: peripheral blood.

The CDR3 region is CASSAHIRLASPGEQFF. CDR3 DNA: TGTGCCAGCAGCGCCCATATTAGACTAGCGTCTCCCGGGGAGCAGTTCTTC. This chain uses TRBV9 with TRBJ2-1; 8 bases line up with TRBD2. This CDR3 spans 17 amino acids. Trimming at V came to 3 bases and at J to 10 bases, leaving 18 bases not matched to a gene. Germline CDR1 reads SGDLS; CDR2 reads YYNGEE.